These 18 T cell receptor beta chains originate from one sample sequenced in a study of T cell clusters in autoimmune cytopenias. One tube held mixed TRB-A and TRB-B primer pools for touch-down PCR. TCRdb reprocessed the multiplex PCR reads and stores each CDR3 protein as one record, lacking DNA. The sample table sets out 6,000 to 8,000 distinct CDR3 sequences. Roughly 38,000 genome equivalents of blood DNA were amplified for TRB. This sample also belongs to another study, concerning T cell repertoires in aging, cancer and after chemotherapy.

Material for sequencing was peripheral blood. The receptors here all came from a human donor in good health.

V gene TRBV5-1 combines with J gene TRBJ2-7; TCRdb calls TRBD1, which cannot be checked without DNA. Germline CDR1 and CDR2: SGHRS and YFSETQ. The CDR3 totals 15 residues. CDR3 amino acids: CASSLAGAGYDEQYF. The variable domain in full, with the rest retrieved from reference TRBV5-1 and TRBJ2-7, is KAGVTQTPRYLIKTRGQQVTLSCSPISGHRSVSWYQQTPGQGLQFLFEYFSETQRNKGNFPGRFSGRQFSNSRSEMNVSTLELGDSALYLCASSLAGAGYDEQYFGPGTRLTVT.

This rearrangement joins TRBV6-2 or TRBV6-3 to TRBJ1-2; there is no DNA to check the TCRdb D call of TRBD1. The CDR3 is 17 residues long. CDR1 MNHEY and CDR2 SVGEGT come from the germline V gene. CDR3: CASTPPGTGVLGYGYTF.

This clonotype registers medium-sized (0.01 to 0.1%) by frequency. The rearrangement links TRBV29-1 to TRBJ2-3; there is no DNA to check the TCRdb D call of TRBD2. The V gene's germline CDR1 is SQVTM and CDR2 ANQGSEA. This CDR3 is built from 15 residues. This CDR3 reads CSVEGAQEGTDTQYF.

V gene TRBV7-2 combines with J gene TRBJ2-7; TCRdb designates TRBD2, a call that cannot be tested without DNA. This CDR3 is 14 amino acids long. Germline-derived CDR1 and CDR2 are SGHTA and FQGNSA. CDR3: CASATSGSAGEQYF.

This rearrangement joins TRBV6-5 to TRBJ1-5; no DNA is available, so the TRBD1 call from TCRdb remains unchecked. Germline assignment: CDR1 MNHEY and CDR2 SVGAGI. CDR3 size: 14 residues. The CDR3 loop is CASSPGQNRRPQHF.

The rearrangement links TRBV6-1 to TRBJ1-6; without DNA, the TCRdb call of TRBD1 cannot be checked. The CDR3 runs to 14 residues. Germline V gene lookup returns CDR1 MNHNS and CDR2 SASEGT. CDR3: CASRTQGWNSPLHF.

Measured by frequency, this clonotype is medium-sized. The V and J genes are TRBV29-1 and TRBJ2-2; TCRdb names TRBD1, which stays unverified in the absence of DNA. The CDR3 length is 12 residues. Germline V gives CDR1 SQVTM, CDR2 ANQGSEA. The CDR3 loop is CSVGGATGELFF.

This chain joins TRBV7-3 and TRBJ2-2; as DNA is missing, the TRBD2 call by TCRdb cannot be tested. This CDR3 region has 14 residues. Germline V gives CDR1 SGHTA, CDR2 FQGTGA. The CDR3 sequence is CASSLFAGAGELFF.

The chain uses TRBV6-5 and TRBJ2-3; checking the TCRdb D call of TRBD1 is not possible without DNA. This CDR3 is 16 amino acids long. Per germline, CDR1 MNHEY and CDR2 SVGAGI. CDR3 sequence: CASSYGPGHSTDTQYF.

V and J are TRBV5-1 and TRBJ2-3; TCRdb reports TRBD1, a call that lacks DNA to check it against. The CDR3 totals 14 residues. Germline V gene data show CDR1 as SGHRS and CDR2 as YFSETQ. The CDR3 spells CASSLPGGADTQYF.

The V gene is TRBV18, the J gene TRBJ2-3; TCRdb reports TRBD2, a call that lacks DNA to check it against. Germline lookup yields CDR1 KGHSH and CDR2 LQKENI. CDR3 length: 13 amino acids. This chain's CDR3 is CASSSLRGDTQYF.

V and J are TRBV30 and TRBJ2-1. The CDR3 contains 12 residues. Germline V CDR1 and CDR2: GTSNPN, SVGIG (reference sequence). The CDR3 here is CAWSVQGNEQFF.

Its frequency marks this clonotype as medium-sized. CDR3 sequence reads: CSVEVPGANVLTF. The V gene is TRBV29-1, the J gene TRBJ2-6. This CDR3 is built from 13 residues. Germline CDR1 reads SQVTM; CDR2 reads ANQGSEA.

Considering frequency, this clonotype is medium-sized. The rearrangement joins TRBV29-1 to TRBJ1-2; TCRdb picks TRBD1, but there is no DNA to check that call. Germline V CDR1 and CDR2: SQVTM, ANQGSEA. The CDR3 has 12 residues. CDR3 protein: CSGTAANYGYTF.

The V and J genes are TRBV19 and TRBJ1-1; with no DNA, the TCRdb D assignment of TRBD1 cannot be verified. The germline V gene has CDR1 LNHDA and CDR2 SQIVND (reference sequence). The CDR3 loop spans 13 amino acids. The chain's CDR3 is CASIKTGRTEAFF. Full variable domain (missing parts from reference TRBV19 and TRBJ1-1): DGGITQSPKYLFRKEGQNVTLSCEQNLNHDAMYWYRQDPGQGLRLIYYSQIVNDFQKGDIAEGYSVSREKKESFPLTVTSAQKNPTAFYLCASIKTGRTEAFFGQGTRLTVV.

The V and J genes are TRBV18 and TRBJ1-4; the TCRdb D gene call, TRBD1, has no DNA to confirm it. CDR1 is KGHSH, CDR2 LQKENI, per germline. CDR3 length: 12 residues. The CDR3 is CATGTRLEKLFF.

The CDR3 region is CASSLDGRAMGGYTF. This chain uses TRBV5-1 with TRBJ1-2. This CDR3 is built from 15 residues. Germline lookup yields CDR1 SGHRS and CDR2 YFSETQ. Looking up the rest from reference TRBV5-1 and TRBJ1-2 gives the full variable domain: KAGVTQTPRYLIKTRGQQVTLSCSPISGHRSVSWYQQTPGQGLQFLFEYFSETQRNKGNFPGRFSGRQFSNSRSEMNVSTLELGDSALYLCASSLDGRAMGGYTFGSGTRLTVV.

V gene TRBV18 combines with J gene TRBJ1-1; TCRdb gives TRBD1 as the D gene, but with no DNA this cannot be confirmed. The CDR3 has 15 amino acids. CDR1 is KGHSH, CDR2 LQKENI, per germline. CDR3 in amino acids: CASSPLGQENTEAFF.